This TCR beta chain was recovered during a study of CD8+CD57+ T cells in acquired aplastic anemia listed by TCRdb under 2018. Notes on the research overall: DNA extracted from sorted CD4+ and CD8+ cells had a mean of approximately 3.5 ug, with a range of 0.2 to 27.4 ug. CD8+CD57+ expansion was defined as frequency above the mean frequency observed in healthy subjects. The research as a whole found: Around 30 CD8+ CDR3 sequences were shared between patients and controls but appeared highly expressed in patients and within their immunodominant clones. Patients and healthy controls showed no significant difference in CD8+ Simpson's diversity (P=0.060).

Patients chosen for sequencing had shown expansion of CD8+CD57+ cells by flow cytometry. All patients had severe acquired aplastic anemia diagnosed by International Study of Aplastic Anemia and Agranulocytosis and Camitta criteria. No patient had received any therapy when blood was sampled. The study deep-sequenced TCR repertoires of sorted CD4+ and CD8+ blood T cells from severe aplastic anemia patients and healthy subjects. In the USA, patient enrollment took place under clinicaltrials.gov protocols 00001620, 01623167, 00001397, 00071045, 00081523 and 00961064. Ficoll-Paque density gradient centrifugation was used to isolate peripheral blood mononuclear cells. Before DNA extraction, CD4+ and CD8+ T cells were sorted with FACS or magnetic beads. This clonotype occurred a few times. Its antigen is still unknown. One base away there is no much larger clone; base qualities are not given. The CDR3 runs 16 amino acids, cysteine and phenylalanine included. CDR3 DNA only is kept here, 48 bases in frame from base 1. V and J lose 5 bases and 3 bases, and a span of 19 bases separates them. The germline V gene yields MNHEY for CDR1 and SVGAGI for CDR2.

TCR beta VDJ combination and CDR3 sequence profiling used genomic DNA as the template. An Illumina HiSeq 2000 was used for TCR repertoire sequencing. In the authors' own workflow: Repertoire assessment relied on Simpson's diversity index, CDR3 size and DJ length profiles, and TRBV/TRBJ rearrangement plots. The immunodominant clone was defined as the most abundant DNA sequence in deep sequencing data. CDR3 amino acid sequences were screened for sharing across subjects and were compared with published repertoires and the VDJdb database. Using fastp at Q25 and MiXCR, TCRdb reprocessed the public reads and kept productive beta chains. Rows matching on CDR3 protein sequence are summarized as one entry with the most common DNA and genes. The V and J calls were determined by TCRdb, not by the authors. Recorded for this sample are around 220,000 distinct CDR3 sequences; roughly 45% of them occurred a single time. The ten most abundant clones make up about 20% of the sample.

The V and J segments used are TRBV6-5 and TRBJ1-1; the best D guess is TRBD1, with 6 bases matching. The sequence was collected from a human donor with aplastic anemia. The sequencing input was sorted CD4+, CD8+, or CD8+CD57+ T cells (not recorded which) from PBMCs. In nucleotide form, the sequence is TGTGCCAGCAGTCGGAGTCGCAGGGGTAGGGACACTGAAGCTTTCTTT. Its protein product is CASSRSRRGRDTEAFF.